The 26 T cell receptor beta chains presented below share a single source sample, sequenced in a study of T cell responses to AZD1222 COVID-19 vaccine. Only in-frame clones appear in the TCRdb table, and some are missing; sequencing was by immunoSEQ multiplex PCR. The sample consists of 75,000 to 85,000 clones, about 80% of them appearing once. The sample consisted of peripheral blood, taken 28 days after the second dose of the MenACWY control vaccine. The receptors come from an adult who received the MenACWY meningococcal vaccine as a control.

This sequence joins TRBV2 and TRBJ2-3; D not certain. There are 14 residues in the CDR3. Deletions cut 7 bases from V and 3 bases from J, with 14 bases between. Germline CDR1 reads SNHLY; CDR2 reads FYNNEI. The CDR3 here is CASKAVGPTDTQYF. The CDR3 DNA reads as TGTGCCAGCAAGGCCGTTGGCCCAACAGATACGCAGTATTTT. The full variable domain, in which reference TRBV2 and TRBJ2-3 provide the parts outside the CDR3, is EPEVTQTPSHQVTQMGQEVILRCVPISNHLYFYWYRQILGQKVEFLVSFYNNEISEKSEIFDDQFSVERPDGSNFTLKIRSTKLEDSAMYFCASKAVGPTDTQYFGPGTRLTVL.

Only one count was recorded for this clone. The chain links TRBV4-1 to TRBJ1-1; 7 nucleotides match TRBD1. Per the germline V gene, CDR1 is MGHRA and CDR2 is YSYEKL. Germline trimming cut 0 bases from V and 1 base from J; bases unmatched to any gene: 8. The CDR3 covers 17 residues. The CDR3 protein is CASSQEPSTGPNTEAFF. The DNA for the CDR3 is TGCGCCAGCAGCCAAGAGCCCTCGACAGGGCCGAACACTGAAGCTTTCTTT.

This chain joins TRBV7-2 and TRBJ2-1, with D maybe TRBD1 (8 bases). The CDR3 runs to 15 residues. CDR1 and CDR2 from the germline V gene are SGHTA and FQGNSA. V lost 4 bases, J lost 4 bases, and 14 bases lay in between. The CDR3 loop is CASSSLQGGYNEQFF. CDR3 nucleotides: TGTGCCAGCAGCTCTCTACAGGGGGGGTACAATGAGCAGTTCTTC.

The chain's CDR3 is CASSIAPRSGSDEAFF. DNA for the CDR3: TGTGCCAGTAGTATAGCCCCGAGGTCCGGATCCGATGAAGCTTTCTTT. The V call is TRBV19, the J call TRBJ1-1; D not resolved. V lost 1 base and J lost 7, with 19 bases in between. This CDR3 is built from 16 residues. Germline CDR1 reads LNHDA; CDR2 reads SQIVND (reference sequence).

The J gene is TRBJ1-4, the V gene TRBV7-9; 7 bases line up with TRBD1. J gave up 0 bases and V 6 bases, and 4 bases lay outside the gene matches. The CDR3 contains 15 residues. The germline V gene encodes CDR1 SEHNR and CDR2 FQNEAQ (reference sequence). The CDR3 DNA sequence: TGTGCCAGCAGTTTGCAGGGGGCAACTAATGAAAAACTGTTTTTT. Residues: CASSLQGATNEKLFF.

The chain couples TRBV6-5 to TRBJ1-4; a weak D match, TRBD1 (5 bases). The V and J ends lost 2 bases and 5 bases respectively, with 9 bases between them. CDR3 length: 14 residues. In germline, CDR1 is MNHEY, CDR2 SVGAGI. CDR3 loop: CASSYRGGNEKLFF. DNA of the CDR3: TGTGCCAGCAGTTACAGGGGTGGAAATGAAAAACTGTTTTTT.

The chain combines TRBV3-1 (or the pseudogene TRBV3-2) with TRBJ2-3, with D possibly matching TRBD2 (5 bases). In germline, CDR1 is LGHDT, CDR2 YNNKEL (reference sequence). V was trimmed by 5 bases and J by 5 bases, leaving 17 bases between them. CDR3 length: 15 amino acids. The CDR3 is CASSSQEALRDTQYF. CDR3 nucleotides: TGTGCCAGCAGCTCCCAGGAGGCTCTAAGAGATACGCAGTATTTT.

This chain links TRBV19 with TRBJ1-5; TRBD1 aligns across 7 bases. The junction had 4 bases not matched to a gene; V was cut back by 8 bases and J by 3 bases. This CDR3 is 13 amino acids long. Germline loops: CDR1 LNHDA, CDR2 SQIVND (reference sequence). In DNA, the CDR3 is TGTGCCAGTCAGGACAGGAACAATCAGCCCCAGCATTTT. Translating it yields CASQDRNNQPQHF.

J is TRBJ1-2 and V is TRBV2, with 11 bases lining up with TRBD1. The CDR3 runs 15 residues. J was trimmed by 4 bases and V by 5 bases; bases with no gene match: 6. Germline assignment: CDR1 SNHLY and CDR2 FYNNEI. CDR3 region: CASSRWTGGSYGYTF. Written as DNA, the CDR3 is TGTGCCAGCAGTCGATGGACAGGGGGCAGCTATGGCTACACCTTC.

The J gene is TRBJ2-7, the V gene TRBV7-9; tentative D call: TRBD2 (5 bases). The germline V gene has CDR1 SEHNR and CDR2 FQNEAQ (reference sequence). The V gene lost 0 bases and the J gene lost 2 bases, with 8 bases spanning the gap. The CDR3 is 14 residues long. The CDR3 sequence is CASSLAGETYEQYF. CDR3 in DNA: TGTGCCAGCAGCTTAGCGGGAGAGACCTACGAGCAGTACTTC.

The genes are TRBV19 and TRBJ1-3; D is perhaps TRBD1 (5 bases). Looked up from germline, CDR1 is LNHDA and CDR2 is SQIVND (reference sequence). The germline V and J ends were trimmed by 5 bases and 4 bases, with 12 bases remaining between them. This CDR3 comprises 14 residues. The CDR3 nucleotides are TGTGCCAGTAGTCCCGGGACTCTCGGAAACACCATATATTTT. Its protein is CASSPGTLGNTIYF.

The chain recombines TRBV7-2 with TRBJ2-1; 8 bases match TRBD2. Germline-derived CDR1 and CDR2 are SGHTA and FQGNSA. This CDR3 contains 15 residues. J gave up 9 bases and V 2 bases, and 9 bases lay outside the gene matches. Written as DNA, the CDR3 is TGTGCCAGCAGCTTAATCCGCGGGGGGAAGGCTGAGCAGTTCTTC. Translating gives CASSLIRGGKAEQFF.

The V and J genes are TRBV19 and TRBJ1-1; TRBD1 matches at 10 bases. CDR1 and CDR2 (germline): LNHDA, SQIVND (reference sequence). This CDR3 spans 15 amino acids. The trim removed 4 bases at V and 5 bases at J, leaving 7 bases unmatched. CDR3 residues: CASSTRTGGLTEAFF. The CDR3 coding sequence is TGTGCCAGTAGTACCCGGACAGGGGGATTGACTGAAGCTTTCTTT.

The chain recombines TRBV7-2 with TRBJ2-7; D uncertain. Germline CDR1 and CDR2: SGHTA and FQGNSA. The V end lost 5 bases, the J end lost 0 bases, and 14 bases lay between the germline ends. CDR3 size: 15 residues. CDR3 sequence reads: CASSGGPPSSYEQYF. The CDR3 nucleotides are TGTGCCAGCAGCGGCGGACCGCCGAGCTCCTACGAGCAGTACTTC.

The chain uses TRBV11-2 and TRBJ2-1; 7 bases are shared with TRBD2. CDR1 and CDR2 (germline): SGHAT, FQNNGV. The V gene end was trimmed by 4 bases and the J gene end by 12 bases; junction bases not matched to a gene: 21. There are 17 residues in the CDR3. The CDR3, as DNA: TGTGCCAGCAGCTCCTATGTACGCCGGGACTATCCCAGAGCGCAGTTCTTC. Its protein product is CASSSYVRRDYPRAQFF.

The V call is TRBV5-1, the J call TRBJ2-2; no clear D gene. The length of the CDR3 is 14 residues. V lost 1 base and J lost 3, with 7 bases in between. Germline assignment: CDR1 SGHRS and CDR2 YFSETQ. The CDR3 nucleotides are TGCGCCAGCAGCTTGCGCGCATACACCGGGGAGCTGTTTTTT. Its translation is CASSLRAYTGELFF.

V gene TRBV18 combines with J gene TRBJ1-4; tentative D call: TRBD1 (5 bases). Germline V gene sequence: CDR1 KGHSH, CDR2 LQKENI. Trimming pared 3 bases from V and 7 bases from J, leaving 12 bases between. CDR3 length equals 14 residues. CDR3 sequence: CASSPIKGSEKLFF. Written as DNA, the CDR3 is TGTGCCAGCTCACCTATTAAGGGGAGTGAAAAACTGTTTTTT.

The chain has TRBV10-3 and TRBJ1-2; 10 bases line up with TRBD1. Germline V gene lookup returns CDR1 ENHRY and CDR2 SYGVKD. V was clipped by 6 bases and J by 8 bases; unmatched bases: 9. This CDR3 is 14 amino acids long. CDR3 in amino acids: CAIRNIGTGDGYTF. For the CDR3, the DNA is TGTGCCATCAGGAATATCGGGACAGGGGACGGCTACACCTTC.

The chain couples TRBV7-2 to TRBJ2-3; TRBD2 aligns across 10 bases. Trimming at V came to 5 bases and at J to 6 bases, leaving 11 bases not matched to a gene. The length of the CDR3 is 16 residues. From germline, CDR1 is SGHTA and CDR2 FQGNSA. CDR3 sequence (DNA): TGTGCCAGCAGCCCAAGTGGACTAGCGGCGGCGGATACGCAGTATTTT. It translates to CASSPSGLAAADTQYF.

The CDR3 nucleotides read TGTGCCAGCAGCCTGGAGAGGACAGGGGTGAACACCGGGGAGCTGTTTTTT. Translating gives CASSLERTGVNTGELFF. The chain combines TRBV5-6 with TRBJ2-2; 9 positions agree with TRBD1. V gave up 4 bases and J gave up 1 base; unmatched junction bases: 8. The V gene's germline CDR1 is SGHDT and CDR2 YYEEEE. This CDR3 spans 17 amino acids.

The chain combines TRBV7-2 with TRBJ1-2; no definite D call. This CDR3 has 12 residues. The V end lost 5 bases, the J end lost 1 base, and 5 bases lay between the germline ends. Germline lookup yields CDR1 SGHTA and CDR2 FQGNSA. This CDR3 reads CASSPVNYGYTF. The DNA of the CDR3 is TGTGCCAGCAGCCCCGTTAACTATGGCTACACCTTC.

The chain couples TRBV28 to TRBJ2-2; 7 bases are shared with TRBD1. This CDR3 has 16 residues. From germline, CDR1 is MDHEN and CDR2 SYDVKM. Losses at the gene ends were 6 bases for V and 8 bases for J; bases not matched to a gene: 15. CDR3 amino acids: CASRGRLRGPVGELFF. For the CDR3, the DNA is TGTGCCAGCAGGGGACGGCTGAGGGGGCCGGTTGGGGAGCTGTTTTTT.

The rearrangement uses TRBV19 and TRBJ2-1, with D possibly matching TRBD2 (6 bases). The V end was cut by 4 bases, the J end by 6 bases, with 10 bases between. The CDR3 spans 13 residues. Germline V gene sequence: CDR1 LNHDA, CDR2 SQIVND (reference sequence). The CDR3 DNA follows: TGTGCCAGTAGTAGGGACTTCTCCAATGAGCAGTTCTTC. It codes for CASSRDFSNEQFF.

As regards this clone: Other DNA sequences within the sample encode an identical CDR3. This chain joins TRBV5-1 and TRBJ2-2; D not resolved. The V gene lost 0 bases and the J gene lost 2 bases, with 5 bases spanning the gap. Germline V gene sequence: CDR1 SGHRS, CDR2 YFSETQ. The CDR3 has 14 amino acids. Here the CDR3 reads CASSLDGNTGELFF. Written as DNA, the CDR3 is TGCGCCAGCAGCTTGGACGGAAACACCGGGGAGCTGTTTTTT.

The V and J genes are TRBV19 and TRBJ1-4; the D gene is possibly TRBD1 (5 bases). The CDR3 covers 15 residues. The germline V and J ends were trimmed by 2 bases and 8 bases, with 15 bases remaining between them. Germline lookup yields CDR1 LNHDA and CDR2 SQIVND (reference sequence). The CDR3 sequence: CASSIIGPGGEKLFF. The DNA for the CDR3 is TGTGCCAGTAGTATAATCGGCCCCGGGGGGGAAAAACTGTTTTTT.

This clone was observed a few times. The V call is TRBV11-2, the J call TRBJ1-6; TRBD1 aligns across 9 bases. CDR1 and CDR2 from the germline V gene are SGHAT and FQNNGV. The CDR3 has 18 amino acids. After removal of 4 bases from V and 0 bases from J, the junction contained 7 bases not matched to a gene. DNA of the CDR3: TGTGCCAGCAGCTCGGACAGGGGCCAACCCTCCTATAATTCACCCCTCCACTTT. It yields the protein CASSSDRGQPSYNSPLHF.